A selection of T cell receptor beta chains follows, all from one sample in a study of blood T cell repertoires in COVID-19. TCRdb's table, derived via immunoSEQ multiplex PCR, lists solely in-frame clones and lacks some. The sample yields about 190,000 clones, around 80% seen once. Sequencing was carried out using peripheral blood. These receptors were obtained from a woman between 45 and 65 years old with acute or convalescent COVID-19. Both conserved end residues are part of each CDR3. A D gene is named only where the DNA matches it firmly. For some rows the clone size is stated as once, few or many, or as a class when expanded; others skip it.

V	J	D	size	CDR3	DNA
TRBV6-5	TRBJ1-1	TRBD1	-	CASSHRGKAFF	TGTGCCAGCAGTCACAGGGGGAAAGCTTTCTTT
TRBV7-2	TRBJ1-1	TRBD1	-	CASSSVTGTLSMNTEAFF	TGTGCCAGCAGCTCCGTGACAGGGACTCTTTCAATGAACACTGAAGCTTTCTTT
TRBV19	TRBJ2-7	TRBD2	-	CASMPGGVYEQYF	TGTGCCAGTATGCCTGGGGGGGTCTACGAGCAGTACTTC
TRBV19	TRBJ2-2	TRBD2	-	CASSIGLAANTGELFF	TGTGCCAGTAGTATAGGTCTAGCGGCGAACACCGGGGAGCTGTTTTTT
TRBV20-1	TRBJ2-1	TRBD2	-	CSASPTSGAVGEQFF	TGCAGTGCTAGTCCGACTAGCGGGGCGGTGGGTGAGCAGTTCTTC
TRBV7-9	TRBJ2-7	-	-	CASSLLGGRAEQYF	TGTGCCAGCAGCTTACTGGGGGGAAGAGCCGAGCAGTACTTC
TRBV14	TRBJ1-2	-	-	CASSHPTGRGGYTF	TGTGCCAGCAGCCACCCGACGGGTCGTGGAGGCTACACCTTC
TRBV6-5	TRBJ1-4	-	-	CASSQTGNEKLFF	TGTGCCAGCAGCCAGACAGGAAACGAAAAACTGTTTTTT
TRBV12-3/TRBV12-4	TRBJ2-1	TRBD2	-	CASSIAGRDEQFF	TGTGCCAGCAGCATAGCGGGCAGGGATGAGCAGTTCTTC
TRBV9	TRBJ2-1	TRBD2	once	CASSGYLFSGGDNEQFF	TGTGCCAGCAGCGGGTACCTCTTTAGCGGGGGGGACAATGAGCAGTTCTTC
TRBV18	TRBJ2-7	-	-	CASSPLTGVSYEQYF	TGTGCCAGCTCACCCCTCACAGGAGTCTCCTACGAGCAGTACTTC
TRBV7-8	TRBJ2-7	-	once	CASSLGQYEQYF	TGTGCCAGCAGCCTCGGACAGTACGAGCAGTACTTC
TRBV5-6	TRBJ1-2	-	-	CASSLYNAGYGYTF	TGTGCCAGCAGCCTCTATAACGCGGGGTATGGCTACACCTTC
TRBV2	TRBJ1-2	-	once	CASSGQLGGYGYTF	TGTGCCAGCAGTGGGCAACTTGGGGGGTATGGCTACACCTTC
TRBV27	TRBJ2-1	-	-	CASSFYGRDEQFF	TGTGCCAGCAGTTTTTACGGGAGAGATGAGCAGTTCTTC
TRBV7-2	TRBJ1-6	-	-	CASSLSPFSRVRDSPLHF	TGTGCCAGCAGCTTATCGCCGTTTAGCAGGGTTCGGGATTCACCCCTCCACTTT
TRBV25-1	TRBJ2-7	TRBD2	-	CASSEYAGGTYEQYF	TGTGCCAGCAGTGAATACGCGGGGGGGACCTACGAGCAGTACTTC
TRBV5-5	TRBJ1-1	-	once	CASSARGANTEAFF	TGTGCCAGCAGCGCCCGTGGGGCTAACACTGAAGCTTTCTTT
TRBV3-1/TRBV3-2	TRBJ1-2	TRBD1	-	CASSQGTGNYGYTF	TGTGCCAGCAGCCAAGGGACAGGGAACTATGGCTACACCTTC
TRBV6-5	TRBJ1-2	-	-	CASSSGYAGYTF	TGTGCCAGCAGTTCGGGGTATGCAGGCTACACCTTC
TRBV6-5	TRBJ2-1	-	-	CASSYSGIFNNEQFF	TGTGCCAGCAGTTATTCAGGGATCTTTAACAATGAGCAGTTCTTC
TRBV6-5	TRBJ1-2	-	few	CASTPRQGGMRGYTF	TGTGCCAGCACCCCCCGCCAGGGTGGGATGAGGGGCTACACCTTC
TRBV14	TRBJ2-3	-	-	CASSQDCSGGDPTDTQYF	TGTGCCAGCAGCCAAGATTGTTCGGGGGGCGACCCCACAGATACGCAGTATTTT
TRBV28	TRBJ2-7	-	-	CASSSSGTNLYEQYF	TGTGCCAGCAGTTCCTCCGGGACAAACCTCTACGAGCAGTACTTC
TRBV5-5	TRBJ2-7	TRBD2	-	CASSLGLATYEQYF	TGTGCCAGCAGCTTGGGACTAGCGACCTACGAGCAGTACTTC